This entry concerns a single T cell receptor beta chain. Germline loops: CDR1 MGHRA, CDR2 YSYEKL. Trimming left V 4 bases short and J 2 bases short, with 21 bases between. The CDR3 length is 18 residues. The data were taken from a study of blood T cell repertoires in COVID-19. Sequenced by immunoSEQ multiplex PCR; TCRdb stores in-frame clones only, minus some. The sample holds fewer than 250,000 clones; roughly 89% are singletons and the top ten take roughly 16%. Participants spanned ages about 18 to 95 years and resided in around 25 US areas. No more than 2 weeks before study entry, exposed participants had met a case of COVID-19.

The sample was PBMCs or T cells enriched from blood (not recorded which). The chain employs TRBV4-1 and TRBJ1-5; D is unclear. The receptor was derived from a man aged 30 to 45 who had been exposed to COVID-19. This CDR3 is CASSRSHTTDGGNQPQHF. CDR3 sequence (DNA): TGCGCCAGCAGCCGATCGCACACAACAGATGGTGGCAATCAGCCCCAGCATTTT.